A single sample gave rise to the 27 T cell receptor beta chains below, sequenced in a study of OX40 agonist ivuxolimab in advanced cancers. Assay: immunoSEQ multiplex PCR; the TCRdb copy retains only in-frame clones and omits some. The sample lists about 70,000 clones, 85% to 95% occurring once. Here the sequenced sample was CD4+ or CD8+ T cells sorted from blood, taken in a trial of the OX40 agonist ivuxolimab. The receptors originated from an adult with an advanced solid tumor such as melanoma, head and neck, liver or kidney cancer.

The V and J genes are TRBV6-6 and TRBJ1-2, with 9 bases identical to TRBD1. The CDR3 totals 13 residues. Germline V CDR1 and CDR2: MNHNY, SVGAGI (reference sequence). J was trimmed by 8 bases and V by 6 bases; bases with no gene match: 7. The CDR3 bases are TGTGCCAGCAGAAACCGGGACAGGGTCGGCTACACCTTC. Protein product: CASRNRDRVGYTF.

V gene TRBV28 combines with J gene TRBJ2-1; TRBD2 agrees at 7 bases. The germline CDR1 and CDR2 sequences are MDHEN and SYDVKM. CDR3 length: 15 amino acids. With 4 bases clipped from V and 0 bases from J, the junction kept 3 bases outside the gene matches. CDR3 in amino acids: CASSSSGFSYNEQFF. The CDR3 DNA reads TGTGCCAGCAGTTCTAGCGGCTTCTCCTACAATGAGCAGTTCTTC.

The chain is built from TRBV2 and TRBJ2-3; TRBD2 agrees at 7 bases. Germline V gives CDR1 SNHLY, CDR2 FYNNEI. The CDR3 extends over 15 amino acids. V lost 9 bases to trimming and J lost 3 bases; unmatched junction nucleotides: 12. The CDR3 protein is CASNVNGGSTDTQYF. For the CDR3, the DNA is TGTGCCAGTAATGTTAACGGCGGGAGTACAGATACGCAGTATTTT.

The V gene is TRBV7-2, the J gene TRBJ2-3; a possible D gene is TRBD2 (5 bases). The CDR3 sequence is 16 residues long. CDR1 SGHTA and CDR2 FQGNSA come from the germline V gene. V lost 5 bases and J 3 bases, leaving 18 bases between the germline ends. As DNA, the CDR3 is TGTGCCAGCAGCCTAAGCCGGCGAGCGGAGACAGATACGCAGTATTTT. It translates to CASSLSRRAETDTQYF.

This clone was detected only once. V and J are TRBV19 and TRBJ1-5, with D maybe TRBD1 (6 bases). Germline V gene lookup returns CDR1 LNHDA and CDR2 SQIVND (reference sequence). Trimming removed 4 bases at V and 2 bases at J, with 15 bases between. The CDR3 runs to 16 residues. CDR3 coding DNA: TGTGCCAGTAGTAGATCCCAGGGGTACGGCAATCAGCCCCAGCATTTT. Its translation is CASSRSQGYGNQPQHF.

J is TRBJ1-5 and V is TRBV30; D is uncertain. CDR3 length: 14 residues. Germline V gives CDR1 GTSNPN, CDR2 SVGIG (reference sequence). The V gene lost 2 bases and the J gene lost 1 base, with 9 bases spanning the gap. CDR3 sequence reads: CAWSSQWSNQPQHF. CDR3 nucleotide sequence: TGTGCCTGGAGTTCTCAGTGGAGCAATCAGCCCCAGCATTTT.

DNA of the CDR3: TGTGCCAGCAGCTCAGGACAGGGGGGTGAAAAACTGTTTTTT. This encodes CASSSGQGGEKLFF. This chain uses TRBV11-2 with TRBJ1-4; 10 bases line up with TRBD1. In germline, CDR1 is SGHAT, CDR2 FQNNGV. Unmatched junction bases numbered 3, after V lost 4 bases and J lost 7 bases. The CDR3 covers 14 residues.

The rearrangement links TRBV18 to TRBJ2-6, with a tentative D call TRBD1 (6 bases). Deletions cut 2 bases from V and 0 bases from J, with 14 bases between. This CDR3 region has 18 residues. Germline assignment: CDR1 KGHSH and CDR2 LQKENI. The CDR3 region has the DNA TGTGCCAGCTCACCATTGGAGGACAGACTCTCTGGGGCCAACGTCCTGACTTTC. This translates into CASSPLEDRLSGANVLTF.

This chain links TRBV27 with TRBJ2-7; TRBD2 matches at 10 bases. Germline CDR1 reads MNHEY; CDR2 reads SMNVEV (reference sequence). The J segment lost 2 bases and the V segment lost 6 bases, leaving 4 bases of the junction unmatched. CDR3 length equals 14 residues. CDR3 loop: CASRRTSGAYEQYF. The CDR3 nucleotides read TGTGCCAGCAGGAGGACTAGCGGAGCCTACGAGCAGTACTTC.

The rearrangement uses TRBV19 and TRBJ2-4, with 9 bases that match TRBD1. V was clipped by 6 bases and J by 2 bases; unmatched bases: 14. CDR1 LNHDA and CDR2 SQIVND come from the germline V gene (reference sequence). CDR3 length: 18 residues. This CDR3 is CASSLWTGTGRTKNIQYF. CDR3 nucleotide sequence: TGTGCCAGTAGCCTTTGGACGGGGACAGGGCGGACCAAAAACATTCAGTACTTC.

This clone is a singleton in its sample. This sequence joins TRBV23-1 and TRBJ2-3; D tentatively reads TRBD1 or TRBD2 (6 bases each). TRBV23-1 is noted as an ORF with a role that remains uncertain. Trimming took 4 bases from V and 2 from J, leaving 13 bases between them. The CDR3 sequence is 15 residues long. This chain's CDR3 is CASSRGALNTDTQYF. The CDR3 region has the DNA TGCGCCAGCAGTCGGGGGGCGCTTAACACAGATACGCAGTATTTT.

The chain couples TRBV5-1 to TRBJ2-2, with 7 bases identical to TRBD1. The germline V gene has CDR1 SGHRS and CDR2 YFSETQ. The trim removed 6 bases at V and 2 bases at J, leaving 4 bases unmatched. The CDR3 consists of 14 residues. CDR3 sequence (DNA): TGCGCCAGCACACAGGGGTCAAACACCGGGGAGCTGTTTTTT. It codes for CASTQGSNTGELFF. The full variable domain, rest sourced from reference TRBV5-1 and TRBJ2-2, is KAGVTQTPRYLIKTRGQQVTLSCSPISGHRSVSWYQQTPGQGLQFLFEYFSETQRNKGNFPGRFSGRQFSNSRSEMNVSTLELGDSALYLCASTQGSNTGELFFGEGSRLTVL.

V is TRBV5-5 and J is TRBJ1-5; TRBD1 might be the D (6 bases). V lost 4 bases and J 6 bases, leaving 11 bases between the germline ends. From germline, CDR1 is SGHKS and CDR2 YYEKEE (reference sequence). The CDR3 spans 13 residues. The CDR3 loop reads CASSPGGAQPQHF. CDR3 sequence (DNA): TGTGCCAGCAGCCCTGGGGGGGCTCAGCCCCAGCATTTT.

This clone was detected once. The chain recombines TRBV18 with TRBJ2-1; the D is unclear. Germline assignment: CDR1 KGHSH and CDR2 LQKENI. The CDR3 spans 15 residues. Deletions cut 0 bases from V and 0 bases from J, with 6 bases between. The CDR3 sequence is CASSPPVGSYNEQFF. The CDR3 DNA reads TGTGCCAGCTCACCACCGGTGGGCTCCTACAATGAGCAGTTCTTC. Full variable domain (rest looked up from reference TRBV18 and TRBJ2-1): NAGVMQNPRHLVRRRGQEARLRCSPMKGHSHVYWYRQLPEEGLKFMVYLQKENIIDESGMPKERFSAEFPKEGPSILRIQQVVRGDSAAYFCASSPPVGSYNEQFFGPGTRLTVL.

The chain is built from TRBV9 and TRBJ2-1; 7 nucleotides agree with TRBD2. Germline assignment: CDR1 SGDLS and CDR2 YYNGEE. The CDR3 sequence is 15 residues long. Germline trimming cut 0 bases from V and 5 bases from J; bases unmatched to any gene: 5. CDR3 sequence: CASSVGGRYDNEQFF. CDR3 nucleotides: TGTGCCAGCAGCGTAGGCGGGAGATACGACAATGAGCAGTTCTTC.

CDR3 residues: CSVQKNYGYTF. The CDR3 region has the DNA TGCAGCGTTCAAAAGAACTATGGCTACACCTTC. The chain joins TRBV29-1 to TRBJ1-2; D remains unclear. The V gene's germline CDR1 is SQVTM and CDR2 ANQGSEA. The CDR3 is made up of 11 amino acids. The V end was cut by 5 bases, the J end by 2 bases, with 6 bases between.

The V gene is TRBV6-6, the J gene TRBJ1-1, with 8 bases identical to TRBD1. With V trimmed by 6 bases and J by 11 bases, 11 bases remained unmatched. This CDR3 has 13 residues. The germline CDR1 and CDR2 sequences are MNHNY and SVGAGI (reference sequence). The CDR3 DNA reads TGTGCCAGCAGCAACGGACAGGGAATAACGGCTTTCTTT. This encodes CASSNGQGITAFF.

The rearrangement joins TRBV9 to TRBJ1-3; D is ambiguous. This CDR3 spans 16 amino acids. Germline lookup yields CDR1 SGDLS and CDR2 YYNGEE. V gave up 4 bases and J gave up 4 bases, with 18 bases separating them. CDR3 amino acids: CASSLKGGFSGNTIYF. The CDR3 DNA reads TGTGCCAGCAGCCTCAAGGGAGGGTTTTCCGGAAACACCATATATTTT. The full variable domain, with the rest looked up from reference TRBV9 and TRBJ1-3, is DSGVTQTPKHLITATGQRVTLRCSPRSGDLSVYWYQQSLDQGLQFLIQYYNGEERAKGNILERFSAQQFPDLHSELNLSSLELGDSALYFCASSLKGGFSGNTIYFGEGSWLTVV.

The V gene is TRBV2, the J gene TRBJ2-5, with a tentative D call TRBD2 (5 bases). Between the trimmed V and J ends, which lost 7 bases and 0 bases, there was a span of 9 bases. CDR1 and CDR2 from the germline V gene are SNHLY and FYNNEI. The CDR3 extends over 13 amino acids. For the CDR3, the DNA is TGTGCCAGCACGGGGTCAGACCAAGAGACCCAGTACTTC. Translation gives CASTGSDQETQYF.

CDR3 DNA sequence: TGTGCCAGCAGTTTTTACCTATACGAGCAGTACTTC. Its protein product is CASSFYLYEQYF. V usage is TRBV28 and J usage is TRBJ2-7; no definite D call. CDR3 length equals 12 residues. Trimming removed 3 bases at V and 4 bases at J, with 7 bases between. The germline CDR1 and CDR2 sequences are MDHEN and SYDVKM. Together with reference TRBV28 and TRBJ2-7, the CDR3 gives the full variable domain: DVKVTQSSRYLVKRTGEKVFLECVQDMDHENMFWYRQDPGLGLRLIYFSYDVKMKEKGDIPEGYSVSREKKERFSLILESASTNQTSMYLCASSFYLYEQYFGPGTRLTVT.

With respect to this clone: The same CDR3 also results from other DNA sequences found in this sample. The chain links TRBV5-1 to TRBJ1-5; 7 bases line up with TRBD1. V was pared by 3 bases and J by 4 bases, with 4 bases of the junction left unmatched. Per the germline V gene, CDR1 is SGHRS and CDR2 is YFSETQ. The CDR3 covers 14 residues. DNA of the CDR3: TGCGCCAGCAGCTCGGGACAGCCAAATCAGCCCCAGCATTTT. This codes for CASSSGQPNQPQHF.

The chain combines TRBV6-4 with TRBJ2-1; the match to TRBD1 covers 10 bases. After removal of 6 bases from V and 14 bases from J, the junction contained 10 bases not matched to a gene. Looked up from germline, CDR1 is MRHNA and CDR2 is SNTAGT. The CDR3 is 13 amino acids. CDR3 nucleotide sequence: TGTGCCAGCAGCCGGGACAGGGGCACGAGGGAGTTCTTC. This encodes CASSRDRGTREFF.

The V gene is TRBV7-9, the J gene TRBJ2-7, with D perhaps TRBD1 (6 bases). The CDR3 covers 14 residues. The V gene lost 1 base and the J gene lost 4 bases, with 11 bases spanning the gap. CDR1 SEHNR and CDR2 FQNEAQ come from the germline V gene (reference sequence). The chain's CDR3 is CASSLGGQGYEQYF. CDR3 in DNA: TGTGCCAGCAGCTTAGGCGGGCAGGGGTACGAGCAGTACTTC.

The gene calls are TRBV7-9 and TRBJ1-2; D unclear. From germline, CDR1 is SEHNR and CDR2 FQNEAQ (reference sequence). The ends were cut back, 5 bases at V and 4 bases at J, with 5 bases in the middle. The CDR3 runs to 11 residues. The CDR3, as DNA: TGTGCCAGCAGCCCCACCTATGGCTACACCTTC. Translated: CASSPTYGYTF.

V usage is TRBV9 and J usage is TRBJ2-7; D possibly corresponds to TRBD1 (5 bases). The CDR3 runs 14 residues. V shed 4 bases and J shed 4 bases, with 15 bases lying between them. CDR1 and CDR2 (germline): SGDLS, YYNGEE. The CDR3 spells CASSTRRESYEQYF. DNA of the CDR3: TGTGCCAGCAGCACCCGCAGGGAATCTTACGAGCAGTACTTC.

In nucleotides, the CDR3 is TGTGCCAGCAGCTTTGTACAGGGTGCGAATTCACCCCTCCACTTT. Amino acids: CASSFVQGANSPLHF. The rearrangement joins TRBV5-4 to TRBJ1-6; a weak D match, TRBD1 (6 bases). The ends were cut back, 2 bases at V and 7 bases at J, with 13 bases in the middle. Germline CDR1 is SGHNT and CDR2 is YYREEE (reference sequence). The CDR3 has 15 amino acids.

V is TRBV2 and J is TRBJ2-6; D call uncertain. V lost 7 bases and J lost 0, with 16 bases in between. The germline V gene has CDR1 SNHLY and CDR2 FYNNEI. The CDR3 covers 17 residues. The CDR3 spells CASTDDNSSSGANVLTF. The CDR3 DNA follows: TGTGCCAGCACCGACGACAACTCCAGCTCTGGGGCCAACGTCCTGACTTTC.